This T cell receptor beta chain appears in the sequencing data of a study of OX40 agonist ivuxolimab in advanced cancers. Study-level information: Eligibility admitted prior anti-PD-1, anti-PD-L1 or anti-CTLA-4 therapy; roughly 39% had some.

From germline, CDR1 is KGHSH and CDR2 LQKENI. The CDR3 runs 16 residues. Trimming stripped 3 bases from V and 0 bases from J, with 12 bases between. Data came from immunoSEQ multiplex PCR; TCRdb stores just in-frame clones and leaves some out. The data hold around 110,000 clones, with around 93% observed a single time. The clonotype originates from an adult with an advanced solid tumor such as melanoma, head and neck, liver or kidney cancer. The sequences come from CD4+ or CD8+ T cells sorted from blood, collected in a trial of the OX40 agonist ivuxolimab. The chain is built from TRBV18 and TRBJ1-3, with D possibly TRBD1 on 5 matching bases. The CDR3 here is CASSPIGGTSGNTIYF. Written as DNA, the CDR3 is TGTGCCAGCTCACCCATCGGCGGGACCTCTGGAAACACCATATATTTT.